This passage covers 15 T cell receptor beta chains from one sample sequenced in a study of PD-1 blockade in classical Hodgkin lymphoma. The sample's time point: cycle 4 day 1 (C4D1), after five to seven weeks of nivolumab. Relapse was seen in all patients after autologous stem cell transplantation, and brentuximab vedotin exposure was variable. The method was immunoSEQ multiplex PCR; TCRdb's version includes in-frame clones alone and lacks a portion of them. The data contain about 46,000 clones, around 76% of them singletons. This specimen was peripheral blood mononuclear cells (PBMCs), taken before the fourth cycle of nivolumab. These receptors all come from a human donor with classical Hodgkin lymphoma.

The J gene is TRBJ1-5, the V gene TRBV6-5; the D is unclear. This CDR3 has 13 residues. V shed 4 bases and J shed 9 bases, with 13 bases lying between them. CDR1 is MNHEY and CDR2 is SVGAGI in the germline V gene. The CDR3 nucleotides read TGTGCCAGCAGTTGGGCTGCAAGCGGGCCCCAGCATTTT. Its translation is CASSWAASGPQHF.

This sequence joins TRBV19 and TRBJ2-2; the match to TRBD2 covers 12 bases. With V trimmed by 4 bases and J by 7 bases, 10 bases remained unmatched. Looked up from germline, CDR1 is LNHDA and CDR2 is SQIVND (reference sequence). The CDR3 covers 17 residues. DNA of the CDR3: TGTGCCAGTAGTAAGACTAGCGGGAGCGCCTCTAGCGGGGAGCTGTTTTTT. Residues: CASSKTSGSASSGELFF.

The rearrangement links TRBV6-5 to TRBJ1-2, with D perhaps TRBD1 (5 bases). Deletions cut 6 bases from V and 4 bases from J, with 12 bases between. CDR1 and CDR2 (germline): MNHEY, SVGAGI. This CDR3 is built from 13 residues. The CDR3 DNA sequence: TGTGCCAGCAGCCGGGACCAAGGCTATGGCTACACCTTC. Its protein is CASSRDQGYGYTF.

This clone appeared a few times. The chain is built from TRBV27 and TRBJ1-2; D call uncertain. The V and J ends lost 3 bases and 6 bases respectively, with 11 bases between them. CDR3 size: 13 residues. CDR1 and CDR2 (germline): MNHEY, SMNVEV (reference sequence). The CDR3 coding sequence is TGTGCCAGCAGTTTGTTCCCCCCTAATGGCTACACCTTC. Residues: CASSLFPPNGYTF.

This clone was found a few times. The gene calls are TRBV28 and TRBJ1-5; 8 nucleotides line up with TRBD1. The germline V gene has CDR1 MDHEN and CDR2 SYDVKM. This CDR3 comprises 16 residues. V shed 0 bases and J 5 bases; nucleotides not matched to a gene: 6. CDR3: CASSLWVTGVDQPQHF. CDR3 DNA: TGTGCCAGCAGTTTATGGGTGACAGGGGTCGATCAGCCCCAGCATTTT.

In this sample, this clone turned up once. The conserved phenylalanine or tryptophan normally closing the CDR3 is absent here, so this likely arose from a read error. The J gene is TRBJ1-2, the V gene TRBV6-5, with D tentatively TRBD1 (6 bases). Germline V CDR1 and CDR2: MNHEY, SVGAGI. The CDR3 extends over 14 amino acids. The CDR3 here is CVSSFDRRNYGYTL. Written as DNA, the CDR3 is TGTGTCAGCAGTTTTGACAGGAGGAACTATGGCTACACCCTC.

The rearrangement uses TRBV10-1 and TRBJ2-2, with D unresolved. CDR1 is WNHNN and CDR2 is SYGVQD in the germline V gene (reference sequence). The CDR3 runs 16 residues. The V gene lost 5 bases and the J gene lost 4 bases, with 17 bases spanning the gap. As DNA, the CDR3 is TGCGCCAGCAGTACAGCGAGGCCTGCGACCACCGGGGAGCTGTTTTTT. This sequence encodes CASSTARPATTGELFF.

The V call is TRBV7-2, the J call TRBJ1-2, with 11 nucleotides matching TRBD1. After removal of 5 bases from V and 5 bases from J, the junction contained 13 bases not matched to a gene. This CDR3 comprises 17 residues. Germline assignment: CDR1 SGHTA and CDR2 FQGNSA. The CDR3 region is CASSPEPTGTGGYGYTF. The CDR3, as DNA: TGTGCCAGCAGCCCCGAACCAACCGGGACAGGGGGATATGGCTACACCTTC. Complete variable domain (other parts from reference TRBV7-2 and TRBJ1-2): GAGVSQSPSNKVTEKGKDVELRCDPISGHTALYWYRQSLGQGLEFLIYFQGNSAPDKSGLPSDRFSAERTGGSVSTLTIQRTQQEDSAVYLCASSPEPTGTGGYGYTFGSGTRLTVV.

This sequence joins TRBV7-2 and TRBJ1-2; 10 bases line up with TRBD1. Per the germline V gene, CDR1 is SGHTA and CDR2 is FQGNSA. The CDR3 is 19 amino acids. The J segment lost 3 bases and the V segment lost 2 bases, leaving 15 bases of the junction unmatched. This chain's CDR3 is CASSLRSPGQGILDYGYTF. The CDR3 DNA sequence: TGTGCCAGCAGCTTAAGGTCCCCGGGACAGGGGATTTTAGACTATGGCTACACCTTC.

This clone appeared a few times. The chain couples TRBV29-1 to TRBJ1-2; 11 nucleotides align to TRBD1. The CDR3 length is 12 residues. The V gene end was trimmed by 7 bases and the J gene end by 4 bases; junction bases not matched to a gene: 2. The germline V gene has CDR1 SQVTM and CDR2 ANQGSEA. The CDR3, as DNA: TGCAGCGGGGGACAGGGGGTCTATGGCTACACCTTC. Translation: CSGGQGVYGYTF.

This clone was detected only a few times. The chain links TRBV7-2 to TRBJ2-3, with 9 bases lining up with TRBD2. The CDR3 is 16 residues long. V lost 5 bases and J lost 5; bases outside the gene matches: 11. Germline V gene sequence: CDR1 SGHTA, CDR2 FQGNSA. CDR3 loop: CASSPLAGVSVDTQYF. Written as DNA, the CDR3 is TGTGCCAGCAGCCCCTTAGCGGGAGTGAGTGTAGATACGCAGTATTTT.

CDR3 amino acids: CASSLLTSGRDTQYF. Here the CDR3 DNA reads TGTGCCAGCAGCTTATTGACTAGCGGGAGAGATACGCAGTATTTT. V usage is TRBV11-2 and J usage is TRBJ2-3; 12 bases map to TRBD2. The CDR3 contains 15 residues. CDR1 and CDR2 from the germline V gene are SGHAT and FQNNGV. Trimming at V came to 2 bases and at J to 5 bases, leaving 2 bases not matched to a gene.

This rearrangement joins TRBV7-2 to TRBJ2-5; TRBD2 matches at 10 bases. Germline loops: CDR1 SGHTA, CDR2 FQGNSA. V shed 4 bases, J shed 4 bases, and the junction held 6 bases outside the gene matches. The CDR3 has 15 amino acids. This CDR3 reads CASSSAASGGETQYF. The CDR3 DNA sequence: TGTGCCAGCAGCTCCGCTGCTAGCGGGGGAGAGACCCAGTACTTC. Drawing the rest from reference TRBV7-2 and TRBJ2-5, the complete variable domain is GAGVSQSPSNKVTEKGKDVELRCDPISGHTALYWYRQSLGQGLEFLIYFQGNSAPDKSGLPSDRFSAERTGGSVSTLTIQRTQQEDSAVYLCASSSAASGGETQYFGPGTRLLVL.

The gene calls are TRBV5-6 and TRBJ1-2; perhaps TRBD1 as D (5 bases). The V end lost 0 bases, the J end lost 8 bases, and 14 bases lay between the germline ends. The germline gives CDR1 SGHDT, CDR2 YYEEEE. The CDR3 contains 14 residues. The CDR3 nucleotides are TGTGCCAGCAGCTTGGCGGCAGGGAGAGGGGGCTACACCTTC. The encoded protein is CASSLAAGRGGYTF.

The chain recombines TRBV10-3 with TRBJ2-1, with TRBD2 matching over 11 bases. Germline V gene sequence: CDR1 ENHRY, CDR2 SYGVKD. CDR3 length: 14 residues. Trimming cost V 6 bases and J 3 bases; bases outside gene matches: 1. The CDR3 spells CAISGTSGYNEQFF. The CDR3 nucleotides are TGTGCCATCAGCGGGACTAGCGGCTACAATGAGCAGTTCTTC.